This T cell receptor beta chain appears in the sequencing data of a study of response to subunit inactivated influenza vaccine. This clonotype was observed a few times. MiXCR, run by TCRdb on the RT-PCR reads, gives a single entry per CDR3 protein. The table includes some 500,000 distinct CDR3 sequences, about an eighth detected once. CDR1 is DFQATT and CDR2 is SNEGSKA in the germline V gene (reference sequence). V dropped 7 bases and J dropped 7 bases, with 23 bases sitting between them. This CDR3 region has 15 residues. This TCR was recovered from a man aged 50 to 59 who received an inactivated influenza vaccine. Sequences were derived from PBMCs from blood, sampled more than 35 days after vaccination. The chain joins TRBV20-1 to TRBJ2-1, with D perhaps matching TRBD1 (5 bases). In DNA, the CDR3 is TGCAGTGTTCCGTCACCAGGGTGGTCGGTGAATGAGCAGTTCTTC. Amino acids: CSVPSPGWSVNEQFF.